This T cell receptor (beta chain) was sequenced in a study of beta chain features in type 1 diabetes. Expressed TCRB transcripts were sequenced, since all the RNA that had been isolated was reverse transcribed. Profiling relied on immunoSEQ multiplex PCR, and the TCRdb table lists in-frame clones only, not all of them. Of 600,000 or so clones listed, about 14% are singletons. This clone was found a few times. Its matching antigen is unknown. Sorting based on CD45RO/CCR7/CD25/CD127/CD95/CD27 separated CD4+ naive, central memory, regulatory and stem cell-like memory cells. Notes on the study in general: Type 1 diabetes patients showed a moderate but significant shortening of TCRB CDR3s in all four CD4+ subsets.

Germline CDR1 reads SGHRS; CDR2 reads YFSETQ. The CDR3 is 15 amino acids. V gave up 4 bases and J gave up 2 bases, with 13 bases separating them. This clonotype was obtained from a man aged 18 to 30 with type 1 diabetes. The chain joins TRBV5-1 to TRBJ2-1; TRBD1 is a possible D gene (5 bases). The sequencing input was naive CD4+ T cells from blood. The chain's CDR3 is CASSVQGDTYNEQFF. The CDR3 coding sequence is TGCGCCAGCAGCGTGCAGGGTGATACCTACAATGAGCAGTTCTTC.